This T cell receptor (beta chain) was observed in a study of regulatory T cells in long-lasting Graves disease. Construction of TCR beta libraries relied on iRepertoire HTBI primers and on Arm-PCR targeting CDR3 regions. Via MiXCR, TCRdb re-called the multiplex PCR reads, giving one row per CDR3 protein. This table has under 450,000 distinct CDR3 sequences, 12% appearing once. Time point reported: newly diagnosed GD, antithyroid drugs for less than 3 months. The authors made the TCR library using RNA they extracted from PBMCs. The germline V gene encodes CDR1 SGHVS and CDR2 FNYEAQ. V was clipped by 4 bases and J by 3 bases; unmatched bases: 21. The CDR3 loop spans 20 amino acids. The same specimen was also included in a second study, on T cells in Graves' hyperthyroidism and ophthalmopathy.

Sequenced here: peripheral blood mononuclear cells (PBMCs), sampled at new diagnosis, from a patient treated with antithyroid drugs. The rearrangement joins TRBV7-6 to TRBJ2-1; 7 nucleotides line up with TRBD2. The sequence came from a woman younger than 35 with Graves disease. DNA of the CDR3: TGTGCCAGCAGCTCGCGCGATCTAGCGGAGATCCCCGCTGACTACAATGAGCAGTTCTTC. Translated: CASSSRDLAEIPADYNEQFF.